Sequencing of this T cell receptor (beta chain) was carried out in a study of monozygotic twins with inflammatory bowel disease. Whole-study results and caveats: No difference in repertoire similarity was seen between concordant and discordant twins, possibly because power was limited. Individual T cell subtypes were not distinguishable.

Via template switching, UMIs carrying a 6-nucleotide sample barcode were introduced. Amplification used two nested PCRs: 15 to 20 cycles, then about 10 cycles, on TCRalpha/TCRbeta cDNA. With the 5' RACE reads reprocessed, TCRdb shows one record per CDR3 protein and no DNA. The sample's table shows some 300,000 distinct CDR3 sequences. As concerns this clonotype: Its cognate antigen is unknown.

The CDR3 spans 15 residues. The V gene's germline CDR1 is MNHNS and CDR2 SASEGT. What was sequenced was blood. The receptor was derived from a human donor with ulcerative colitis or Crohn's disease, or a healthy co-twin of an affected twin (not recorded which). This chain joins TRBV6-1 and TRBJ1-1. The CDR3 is CASSGRFLTNTEAFF.